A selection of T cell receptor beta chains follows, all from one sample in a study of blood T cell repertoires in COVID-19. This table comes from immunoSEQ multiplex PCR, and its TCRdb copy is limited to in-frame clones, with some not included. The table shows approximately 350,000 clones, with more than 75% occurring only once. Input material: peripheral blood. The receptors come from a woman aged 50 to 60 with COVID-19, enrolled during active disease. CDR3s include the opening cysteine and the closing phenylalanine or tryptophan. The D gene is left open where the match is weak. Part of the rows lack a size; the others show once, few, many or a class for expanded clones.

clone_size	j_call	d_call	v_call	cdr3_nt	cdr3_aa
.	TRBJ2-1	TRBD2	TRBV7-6	TGTGCCAGCAGCTTAGCGGGGACTAGCGGGGGCGAGCAGTTCTTC	CASSLAGTSGGEQFF
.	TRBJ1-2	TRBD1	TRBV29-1	TGCAGCGTTGAGAGACAGGGGGCTGGCTACACCTTC	CSVERQGAGYTF
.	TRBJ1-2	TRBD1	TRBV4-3	TGCGCCAGCAGCCCGGGGGACAGGGGGGGCGATGGCTACACCTTC	CASSPGDRGGDGYTF
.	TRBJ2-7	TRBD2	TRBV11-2	TGTGCCAGCAGCTTAGAGTTGGGGCGGTCTAGCGGGAGGCCGAACTACGAGCAGTACTTC	CASSLELGRSSGRPNYEQYF
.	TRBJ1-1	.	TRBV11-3	TGTGCCAGCAGCCGCAAGGGGTCGTCGGCTTTCTTT	CASSRKGSSAFF
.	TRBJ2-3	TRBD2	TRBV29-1	TGCAGCTACTCGCGGGGGGCAGGGGATACGCAGTATTTT	CSYSRGAGDTQYF
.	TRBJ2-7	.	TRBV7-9	TGTGCCAGCAGCGTGGGAGGTGTCTACGAGCAGTACTTC	CASSVGGVYEQYF
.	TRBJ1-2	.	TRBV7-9	TGTGCCAGCAGCCCGGGGACACCTTACTATGGCTACACCTTC	CASSPGTPYYGYTF
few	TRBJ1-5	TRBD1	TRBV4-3	TGCGCCAGCAGCCAATCAGGGGGCTCCCAGCCCCAGCATTTT	CASSQSGGSQPQHF
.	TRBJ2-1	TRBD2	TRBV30	TGTGCCTGGATGGTAGCGGGAGGATTCCAGCAGTTCTTC	CAWMVAGGFQQFF
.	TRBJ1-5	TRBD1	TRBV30	TGTGCCTGGAGTAACAGGGGTCTTCAGCCCCAGCATTTT	CAWSNRGLQPQHF
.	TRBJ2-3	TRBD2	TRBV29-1	TGCAGCGTTGAGAGGAGCGGGAGAGGAGATACGCAGTATTTT	CSVERSGRGDTQYF
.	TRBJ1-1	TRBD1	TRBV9	TGTGCCAGCAGCTTCCAGGCAGGGGGAACTGAAGCTTTCTTT	CASSFQAGGTEAFF
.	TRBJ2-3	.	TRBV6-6	TGTGCCACCAGTAGCGATAGCACAGATACGCAGTATTTT	CATSSDSTDTQYF
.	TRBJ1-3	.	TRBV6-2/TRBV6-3	TGTGCCAGCAGCCCTAGACAGCTCTCTGGAAACACCATATATTTT	CASSPRQLSGNTIYF
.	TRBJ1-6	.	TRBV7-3	TGTGCCAGCAGCGCCTCGGGGGGAAACTCCTATAATTCACCCCTCCACTTT	CASSASGGNSYNSPLHF
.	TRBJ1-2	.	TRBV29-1	TGCAGTGCTCGTCTCCACTCTAACTATGGCTACACCTTC	CSARLHSNYGYTF
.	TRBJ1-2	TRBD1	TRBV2	TGTGCCAGCAGCCCCCGGACAGGGCGAGATAACTATGGCTACACCTTC	CASSPRTGRDNYGYTF
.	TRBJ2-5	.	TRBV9	TGTGCCAGCAGCGTTACCGGAGAGACCCAGTACTTC	CASSVTGETQYF
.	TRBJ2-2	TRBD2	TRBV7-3	TGTGCCAGCAGCTCCGGGGGGGCGGGACCCGGGGAGCTGTTTTTT	CASSSGGAGPGELFF
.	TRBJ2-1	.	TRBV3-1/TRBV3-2	TGTGCCAGCAGCCAAAGGCGGGATTCAGGCAATGAGCAGTTCTTC	CASSQRRDSGNEQFF
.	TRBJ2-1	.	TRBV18	TGTGCCAGCTCACCAGGCGGGCCCTTAAGCTCCTACAATGAGCAGTTCTTC	CASSPGGPLSSYNEQFF
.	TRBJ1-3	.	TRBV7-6	TGTGCCAGCAGCTTAGCGGGCAGCTCTGGAAACACCATATATTTT	CASSLAGSSGNTIYF
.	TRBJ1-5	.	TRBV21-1	TGTGCCAGCAGCAAAGTGCCAGGGGTCAGCAATCAGCCCCAGCATTTT	CASSKVPGVSNQPQHF
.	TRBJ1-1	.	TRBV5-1	TGCGCCAGCAGCTTGGTCTCAAGACAGCACACTGAAGCTTTCTTT	CASSLVSRQHTEAFF